Sample share makes the clone carrying this TCR beta chain medium-sized. Its target is not known. Sequencing used immunoSEQ multiplex PCR; TCRdb keeps in-frame clones, though not all of them. The profile shows roughly 2,700 clones, over 25% of them singletons. The sample originates from a study of T cells in localized non-small cell lung cancer. The CDR3 covers 15 residues. Germline V gene sequence: CDR1 SGDLS, CDR2 YYNGEE. V lost 5 bases and J lost 5, with 16 bases in between. General study results and limits: Across samples, adjacent lung featured a median roughly 60 of the top 100 tumor clones. The study found T cell clonality highest in uninvolved adjacent lung, above tumor. Heterogeneity cannot be ruled out, as sequencing used one tumor region only.

The clonotype was recovered from a female donor older than 55 with stage II squamous cell lung carcinoma. The sequencing used lung tumor tissue, collected before any cancer treatment. The chain is built from TRBV9 and TRBJ1-4; D not certain. The CDR3 protein is CASRISRAWNEKLFF. The CDR3 DNA reads TGTGCCAGCAGGATAAGCCGAGCGTGGAATGAAAAACTGTTTTTT.